This T cell receptor (beta chain) was retrieved from a study of graft-versus-host responses after intestinal transplantation. About the research overall: Multivisceral, liver-intestinal, or isolated intestinal grafts went to recipients. Each recipient received anti-thymocyte globulin induction, then tacrolimus and steroids for about three years.

Germline CDR1 reads SGHVS; CDR2 reads FNYEAQ. The CDR3 is made up of 16 amino acids. Trimming removed 1 base at V and 1 base at J, with 11 bases between. Method: immunoSEQ multiplex PCR; TCRdb's copy keeps in-frame clones and lacks some. The data show 85,000 to 110,000 clones, 93% seen once. Overall study findings and caveats: Some GvH clones were seen earlier in gut or blood, suggesting intestinal origin. High graft-versus-host to host-versus-graft T cell clonal ratios marked allografts of patients with graft-donor macrochimerism.

On this clone: The antigen is unknown.

This TCR came from a human donor who received an intestinal transplant. The chain recombines TRBV7-6 with TRBJ2-1; D is ambiguous. The material sequenced was unstimulated CD8+ T cells sorted from spleen or lymph node cells, taken before intestinal transplant. Written as DNA, the CDR3 is TGTGCCAGCAGCTTAGGAGGACCGGATTCCTACAATGAGCAGTTCTTC. It is translated as CASSLGGPDSYNEQFF.